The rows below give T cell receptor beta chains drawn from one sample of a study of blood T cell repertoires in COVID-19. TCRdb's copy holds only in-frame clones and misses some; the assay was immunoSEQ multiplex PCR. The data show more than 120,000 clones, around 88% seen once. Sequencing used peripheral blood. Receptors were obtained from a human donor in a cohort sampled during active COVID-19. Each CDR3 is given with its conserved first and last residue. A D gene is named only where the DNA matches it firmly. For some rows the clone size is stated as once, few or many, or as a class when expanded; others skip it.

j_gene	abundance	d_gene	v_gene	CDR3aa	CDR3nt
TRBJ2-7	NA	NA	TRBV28	CASSRYEQYF	TGTGCCAGCAGCCGCTACGAGCAGTACTTC
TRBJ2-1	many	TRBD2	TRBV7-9	CASSLMRGEFYNEQFF	TGTGCCAGCAGCTTAATGCGGGGGGAGTTTTACAATGAGCAGTTCTTC
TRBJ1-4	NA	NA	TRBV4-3	CASSQAGEKLFF	TGCGCCAGCAGCCAAGCAGGGGAAAAACTGTTTTTT
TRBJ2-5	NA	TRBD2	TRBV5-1	CASSLGLARQETQYF	TGCGCCAGCAGCTTGGGACTAGCGCGCCAAGAGACCCAGTACTTC
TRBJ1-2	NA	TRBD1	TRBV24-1	CATSDAPGTANYGYTF	TGTGCCACCAGTGACGCCCCCGGGACAGCTAACTATGGCTACACCTTC
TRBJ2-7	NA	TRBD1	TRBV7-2	CASRLGTGGGGGVEQYF	TGTGCCAGCAGGTTGGGGACAGGGGGCGGAGGGGGTGTCGAACAGTACTTC
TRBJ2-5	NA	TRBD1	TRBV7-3	CASSLTGGLETQYF	TGTGCCAGCAGCTTAACAGGGGGCCTAGAGACCCAGTACTTC
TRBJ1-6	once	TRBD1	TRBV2	CASSLQGARPGSPLHF	TGTGCCAGCAGCCTACAGGGGGCCCGCCCTGGATCACCCCTCCACTTT
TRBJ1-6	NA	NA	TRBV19	CASTEEGRSDNSPLHF	TGTGCCAGTACGGAGGAGGGTCGTTCGGATAATTCACCCCTCCACTTT
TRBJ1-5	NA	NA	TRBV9	CASSVGQDSNQPQHF	TGTGCCAGCAGCGTAGGTCAGGATAGCAATCAGCCCCAGCATTTT
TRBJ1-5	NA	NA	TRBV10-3	CAISERGSNQPQHF	TGTGCCATCAGTGAGAGGGGGAGCAATCAGCCCCAGCATTTT
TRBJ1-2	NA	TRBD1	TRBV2	CASREISGGNYGYTF	TGTGCCAGCAGGGAGATTTCAGGGGGCAACTATGGCTACACCTTC
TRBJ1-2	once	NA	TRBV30	CAWGREVVDGYTF	TGTGCCTGGGGAAGGGAGGTGGTGGATGGCTACACCTTC
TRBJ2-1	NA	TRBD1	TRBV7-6	CASSLGDRPYNEQFF	TGTGCCAGCAGCTTAGGGGACAGGCCCTACAATGAGCAGTTCTTC
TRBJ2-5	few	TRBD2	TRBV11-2	CASSYAPAGGSGETQYF	TGTGCCAGCAGCTACGCCCCAGCGGGGGGGTCGGGGGAGACCCAGTACTTC
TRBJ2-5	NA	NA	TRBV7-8	CASSHTQGVQETQYF	TGTGCCAGCAGCCATACACAGGGTGTCCAAGAGACCCAGTACTTC
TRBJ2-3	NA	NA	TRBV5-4	CASSLNSFTDTQYF	TGTGCCAGCAGCTTGAACAGCTTCACAGATACGCAGTATTTT
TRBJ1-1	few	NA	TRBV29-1	CSVYEMNTEAFF	TGCAGCGTCTATGAGATGAACACTGAAGCTTTCTTT
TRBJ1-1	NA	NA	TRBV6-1	CASSEALGGVAFF	TGTGCCAGCAGTGAAGCGCTAGGAGGCGTAGCTTTCTTT
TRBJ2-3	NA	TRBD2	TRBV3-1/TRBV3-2	CASSQRTSGGSDTQYF	TGTGCCAGCAGCCAAAGGACTAGCGGGGGGTCAGATACGCAGTATTTT
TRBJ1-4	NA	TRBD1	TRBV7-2	CASSNPTGGGEKLFF	TGTGCCAGCAGCAACCCCACAGGGGGGGGTGAAAAACTGTTTTTT
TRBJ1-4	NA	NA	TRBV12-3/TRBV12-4	CASSFRDNEKLFF	TGTGCCAGCAGTTTCCGAGACAACGAAAAACTGTTTTTT
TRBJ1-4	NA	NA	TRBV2	CASSDRAGVGEKLFF	TGTGCCAGCAGTGATCGTGCGGGAGTCGGGGAAAAACTGTTTTTT
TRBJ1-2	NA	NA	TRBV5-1	CASSIDSDGYTF	TGCGCCAGCAGCATAGACAGTGATGGCTACACCTTC
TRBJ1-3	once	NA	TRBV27	CASRTGSGNTIYF	TGTGCCAGCAGAACGGGATCTGGAAACACCATATATTTT
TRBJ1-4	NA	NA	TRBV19	CASSRPLTGTEKLFF	TGTGCCAGTAGCAGACCTCTCACAGGGACCGAAAAACTGTTTTTT
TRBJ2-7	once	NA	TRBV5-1	CASSFRTAYEQYF	TGCGCCAGCAGCTTCAGGACAGCCTACGAGCAGTACTTC